This T cell receptor beta chain originates from a study of molecular identifiers for immune sequencing clone quantification. CDR1 LNHDA and CDR2 SQIVND come from the germline V gene (reference sequence). This CDR3 is 15 amino acids long. V dropped 3 bases and J dropped 4 bases, with 13 bases sitting between them. Each CDR3 protein is one row after TCRdb ran MiXCR on the PCR reads. Of about 320,000 distinct CDR3 sequences listed, 20% to 25% are singletons. Sorting captured naive CD8 T cells as CD8+CD4-CCR7+CD45RA+. The chain is built from TRBV19 and TRBJ1-5; D is unresolved. This TCR derives from a human donor in good health. Some libraries in this study had Jurkat cell RNA spiked in. What was sequenced was naive CD8+ T cells from blood, with Jurkat cell RNA spiked in. The subset was: FACS-sorted CD8+CD4-CCR7+CD45RA+ naive T cells. Here the CDR3 DNA reads TGTGCCAGTAGTATCTACACGGGAGGGAATCAGCCCCAGCATTTT. It yields the protein CASSIYTGGNQPQHF.